This TCR beta chain was obtained from a study of response to subunit inactivated influenza vaccine. Study outcomes and limitations: Authors suggested few new T cells are recruited by each seasonal influenza vaccination.

This clonotype was picked up many times. What it recognizes is unknown. MiXCR, applied by TCRdb to the RT-PCR reads, yields one record per CDR3 protein. The sample holds 650,000 to 800,000 distinct CDR3 sequences, roughly 18% seen once. This clonotype was sampled from a man in his fifties or sixties who received an inactivated influenza vaccine. The source material was PBMCs from blood, sampled 5 days after vaccination.

CDR3 residues: CASSRRHGTGSNEQFF. CDR3 coding DNA: TGTGCCAGCAGCCGGAGACACGGGACAGGGAGCAATGAGCAGTTCTTC. The chain couples TRBV5-6 to TRBJ2-1; 9 nucleotides agree with TRBD1. The CDR3 sequence is 16 residues long. Looked up from germline, CDR1 is SGHDT and CDR2 is YYEEEE. After removal of 4 bases from V and 6 bases from J, the junction contained 11 bases not matched to a gene.